Below are 15 T cell receptor beta chains sequenced from a single sample in a study of blood T cell repertoires in COVID-19. This table comes from immunoSEQ multiplex PCR, and its TCRdb copy is limited to in-frame clones, with some not included. Among about 330,000 clones listed, roughly 87% were seen once. The specimen sequenced was peripheral blood. These receptors all come from a man aged 25-45 years with COVID-19, enrolled during active disease.

The chain couples TRBV3-1 (or the pseudogene TRBV3-2) to TRBJ1-4; the D is unclear. CDR1 LGHDT and CDR2 YNNKEL come from the germline V gene (reference sequence). Trimming took 1 base from V and 8 from J, leaving 14 bases between them. This CDR3 has 15 amino acids. The CDR3 protein is CASSQGRETREKLFF. The CDR3 DNA follows: TGTGCCAGCAGCCAAGGAAGAGAGACTAGGGAAAAACTGTTTTTT.

The rearrangement joins TRBV18 to TRBJ1-1; 8 bases fit TRBD1. This CDR3 comprises 15 residues. V trimming: 4 bases; J trimming: 5 bases; junction bases outside the gene matches: 9. The V gene's germline CDR1 is KGHSH and CDR2 LQKENI. The CDR3 loop is CASSLRSDRGTEAFF. Here the CDR3 DNA reads TGTGCCAGCTCACTTAGATCAGACAGGGGAACTGAAGCTTTCTTT. The full variable domain, completed using reference TRBV18 and TRBJ1-1, is NAGVMQNPRHLVRRRGQEARLRCSPMKGHSHVYWYRQLPEEGLKFMVYLQKENIIDESGMPKERFSAEFPKEGPSILRIQQVVRGDSAAYFCASSLRSDRGTEAFFGQGTRLTVV.

This clone was seen more than once but under ten times. This sequence joins TRBV14 and TRBJ1-2, with D uncertain. The CDR3 is 14 amino acids. V lost 1 base, J lost 4 bases, and 10 bases lay in between. CDR1 is SGHDN and CDR2 is FVKESK in the germline V gene. The CDR3 protein is CASSQGRGVYGYTF. The CDR3, as DNA: TGTGCCAGCAGCCAAGGCCGCGGCGTCTATGGCTACACCTTC. Drawing the rest from reference TRBV14 and TRBJ1-2, the complete variable domain is EAGVTQFPSHSVIEKGQTVTLRCDPISGHDNLYWYRRVMGKEIKFLLHFVKESKQDESGMPNNRFLAERTGGTYSTLKVQPAELEDSGVYFCASSQGRGVYGYTFGSGTRLTVV.

The chain recombines TRBV7-2 with TRBJ2-7; 7 bases are shared with TRBD2. This CDR3 comprises 15 residues. With 2 bases clipped from V and 3 bases from J, the junction kept 7 bases outside the gene matches. In germline, CDR1 is SGHTA, CDR2 FQGNSA. DNA for the CDR3: TGTGCCAGCAGCTTACCTTGGTCTAGCGGCTACGAGCAGTACTTC. Its translation: CASSLPWSSGYEQYF.

The rearrangement links TRBV6-5 to TRBJ2-7; TRBD2 might be the D (6 bases). V lost 5 bases, J lost 6 bases, and 11 bases lay in between. The CDR3 length is 12 residues. CDR1 and CDR2 (germline): MNHEY, SVGAGI. The CDR3, as DNA: TGTGCCAGCAGTCCGCGGGGAGGCGAGCAGTACTTC. Protein product: CASSPRGGEQYF.

J is TRBJ1-2 and V is TRBV9; D remains unclear. Trimming removed 1 base from V and 1 base from J, with 17 bases in between. Per the germline V gene, CDR1 is SGDLS and CDR2 is YYNGEE. This CDR3 spans 17 amino acids. In nucleotides, the CDR3 is TGTGCCAGCAGCGTATCTTTGTCTGAGGGCGTTAACTATGGCTACACCTTC. This sequence encodes CASSVSLSEGVNYGYTF. Filled out from reference TRBV9 and TRBJ1-2, the complete variable domain reads DSGVTQTPKHLITATGQRVTLRCSPRSGDLSVYWYQQSLDQGLQFLIQYYNGEERAKGNILERFSAQQFPDLHSELNLSSLELGDSALYFCASSVSLSEGVNYGYTFGSGTRLTVV.

The CDR3 protein is CASSSGTGGPYEQYF. As DNA, the CDR3 is TGTGCCAGCAGCTCAGGGACAGGGGGCCCCTACGAGCAGTACTTC. This chain uses TRBV2 with TRBJ2-7; TRBD1 agrees at 12 bases. Germline CDR1 reads SNHLY; CDR2 reads FYNNEI. The CDR3 has 15 residues. Trimming at V came to 6 bases and at J to 2 bases, leaving 5 bases not matched to a gene. Complete variable domain (other parts from reference TRBV2 and TRBJ2-7): EPEVTQTPSHQVTQMGQEVILRCVPISNHLYFYWYRQILGQKVEFLVSFYNNEISEKSEIFDDQFSVERPDGSNFTLKIRSTKLEDSAMYFCASSSGTGGPYEQYFGPGTRLTVT.

This clone was counted a single time. The rearrangement joins TRBV4-3 to TRBJ2-5; D perhaps matches TRBD1 (6 bases). This CDR3 is built from 16 residues. CDR1 and CDR2 (germline): LGHNA, YSLEER. The V gene lost 0 bases and the J gene lost 1 base, with 12 bases spanning the gap. DNA for the CDR3: TGCGCCAGCAGCCAAGAAGGCAGGGGCCGCCAAGAGACCCAGTACTTC. As protein: CASSQEGRGRQETQYF.

This clone showed up just a few times. The chain joins TRBV3-1 (or the pseudogene TRBV3-2) to TRBJ1-2; no clear D. The CDR3 runs to 14 residues. Trimming pared 4 bases from V and 6 bases from J, leaving 15 bases between. Germline CDR1 LGHDT, CDR2 YNNKEL (reference sequence). CDR3 region: CASSPSWQSNGYTF. The CDR3 nucleotides are TGTGCCAGCAGCCCGTCTTGGCAGTCGAATGGCTACACCTTC.

The J gene is TRBJ1-5, the V gene TRBV6-5; 7 bases map to TRBD1. J was trimmed by 3 bases and V by 7 bases; bases with no gene match: 6. Germline loops: CDR1 MNHEY, CDR2 SVGAGI. The CDR3 contains 14 residues. CDR3 region: CASTRRGLNQPQHF. The CDR3 bases are TGTGCCAGCACTAGAAGGGGGCTCAATCAGCCCCAGCATTTT.

The chain recombines TRBV6-5 with TRBJ2-7, with 10 positions matching TRBD1. The CDR3 has 15 amino acids. The junction had 6 bases not matched to a gene; V was cut back by 6 bases and J by 1 base. The V gene's germline CDR1 is MNHEY and CDR2 SVGAGI. CDR3 sequence reads: CASRTDRGQSYEQYF. In DNA form, the CDR3 reads TGTGCCAGCAGGACCGACAGGGGGCAATCCTACGAGCAGTACTTC.

This chain uses TRBV5-4 with TRBJ2-6; weak D call: TRBD2 (5 bases). With 1 base removed from V and 4 bases from J, the gap between germline ends came to 15 bases. Germline values: CDR1 SGHNT, CDR2 YYREEE (reference sequence). The CDR3 spans 17 residues. The CDR3 nucleotides read TGTGCCAGCAGCTTGTTTCATTCGGGGTTCGGGGCCAACGTCCTGACTTTC. It codes for CASSLFHSGFGANVLTF.

The chain recombines TRBV6-5 with TRBJ2-7; 7 bases line up with TRBD1. Germline V gives CDR1 MNHEY, CDR2 SVGAGI. The trim removed 2 bases at V and 3 bases at J, leaving 10 bases unmatched. The CDR3 runs to 16 residues. CDR3 loop: CASSYTYGTVNYEQYF. For the CDR3, the DNA is TGTGCCAGCAGTTACACTTACGGGACAGTGAACTACGAGCAGTACTTC.

This clone appeared once. The chain joins TRBV7-9 to TRBJ1-3; TRBD1 is a possible D gene (5 bases). Germline V CDR1 and CDR2: SEHNR, FQNEAQ (reference sequence). V was pared by 5 bases and J by 0 bases, with 14 bases between. The CDR3 loop spans 16 amino acids. The CDR3: CASSQITGLSGNTIYF. DNA for the CDR3: TGTGCCAGCAGCCAGATTACAGGCCTCTCTGGAAACACCATATATTTT.

This chain joins TRBV7-9 and TRBJ1-2; D is possibly TRBD1 (6 bases). CDR1 is SEHNR and CDR2 is FQNEAQ in the germline V gene (reference sequence). V shed 1 base and J shed 7 bases, with 16 bases lying between them. The CDR3 totals 15 residues. CDR3 sequence reads: CASSLESWGRGGYTF. CDR3 bases: TGTGCCAGCAGCTTAGAATCCTGGGGGCGCGGTGGCTACACCTTC.